This T cell receptor (beta chain) came from a study of CD8+CD57+ T cells in acquired aplastic anemia. Study details: Sorted cells (CD4+ and CD8+) yielded DNA amounts that averaged roughly 3 ug.

The CDR3 contains 14 residues. V gave up 6 bases and J gave up 5 bases, with 15 bases separating them. Germline V gene sequence: CDR1 SNHLY, CDR2 FYNNEI. According to the study, genomic DNA was the template for TCR beta VDJ and CDR3 profiling. MiXCR, run by TCRdb on the reads, gives a single entry per CDR3 protein. The profile covers some 140,000 distinct CDR3 sequences, with roughly 49% appearing a single time and more than 10% taken by the ten largest. All sequencing subjects had displayed CD8+CD57+ cell expansion on flow cytometry. The study sampled blood from patients who had received no therapy. The sequenced material came from sorted CD4+, CD8+, or CD8+CD57+ T cells (not recorded which) from PBMCs. The clonotype originates from a human donor with aplastic anemia. This rearrangement joins TRBV2 to TRBJ2-3; D is unclear. The DNA of the CDR3 is TGTGCCAGCAGCTTAAGTGTCGCAGGAGATACGCAGTATTTT. It is translated as CASSLSVAGDTQYF.